This TCR beta chain was obtained from a study of blood T cell repertoires in COVID-19 (dated by TCRdb to the early 2020s). Notes on the research overall: Samples covering the acute and convalescent phases of COVID-19 were provided by collaborators in the United States, Italy and Spain. The material from the prospective study consisted of cDNA or gDNA derived from T cells, B-cell-depleted T cells, or PBMCs. Where HLA class I and class II types were available, the types were taken from metadata supplied by the sample provider, not from assay-based typing. The dataset comprised deeply sampled blood TCRbeta repertoires from subjects exposed to, actively infected with, or recovered from COVID-19. The repertoires were released in a freely available public database meant as a resource for research on the immune response to SARS-CoV-2. Samples came from the ongoing ImmuneRACE study (first 160 participants) plus 1,254 subjects from 6 global collaborators. Sample metadata almost always included a de-identified subject ID, COVID-19 status, age in years and sex. The study at large found these results: How much clinical and demographic metadata was included differed by source and by participant, and the metadata was provided uncurated.

TCRbeta CDR3 regions were amplified from genomic DNA using the immunoSEQ Assay, a bias-controlled multiplex PCR. From the authors' description of their analysis: Nucleated cell counts per sample were estimated from amplification of reference gene primers within the assay. Sequence reads were collapsed and filtered to measure the absolute abundance of every unique TCRbeta CDR3 rearrangement. For each sample, productive Simpson clonality was calculated as the square root of Simpson's diversity index over productive rearrangements. Drawn from immuneACCESS, this table holds only the in-frame rearrangements with V and J called that TCRdb kept. Clones are partly lost; checked studies trace under half to an unresolved V gene and leave the rest unexplained. V, J and clone size are taken as reported in that table, and D and trimming were inferred from the DNA itself. The sample has tens of thousands of clones on record, approximately 82% of them singletons. About 7% of the sample is taken by the ten largest.

The germline V gene specifies KGHSH as CDR1 and LQKENI as CDR2. Relative to germline, V is 0 bases shorter and J is 0 bases shorter, with 7 bases between their ends. Measured from the cysteine to the phenylalanine, the CDR3 is 15 residues long. Only CDR3 DNA remains: 45 bases, in frame from the first base. Collaborating institutions collected whole blood in K2EDTA tubes following their own protocols. For TCRbeta analysis, collaborators shipped samples in one of three forms: frozen whole blood, isolated PBMCs, or DNA extracted from either of those sample types. On this clone: Its antigen target is currently unknown. The record has no base qualities; no much larger clone is one base away.

The specimen sequenced was peripheral blood. The rearrangement joined TRBV18 to TRBJ2-3; TRBD1 could be the D gene, as 5 bases match. The source is a man over 45 with active or convalescent COVID-19. This receptor has the CDR3 CASSPPSGSTDTQYF. The DNA sequence is given as TGTGCCAGCTCACCACCTTCAGGGAGCACAGATACGCAGTATTTT.